What follows is one T cell receptor (beta chain) and its context. Its antigen is not identified. The V and J ends lost 6 bases and 7 bases respectively, with 13 bases between them. The CDR3 spans 13 residues. Germline CDR1 SEHNR, CDR2 FQNEAQ (reference sequence). The data belong to a study of cytomegalovirus exposure and HLA in healthy donors. Study results and limitations: Relative to the approximately 670-donor mean, N-insertions were reportedly fewer in an Asian-associated ancestry cluster in a later analysis. DRB1 showed the most TCR associations and HLA-C the fewest in a later analysis, as rates varied by HLA locus. Later analysis revealed greater clonal expansion in HLA-associated TCR beta chains than in equally common others. TRBV6-2, TRBV6-3 and some other V segments were unresolvable in 87-base-pair reads.

It was with 60 Vbeta and 13 Jbeta primers that the PCR ran. The method was immunoSEQ multiplex PCR; TCRdb's version includes in-frame clones alone and lacks a portion of them. The top ten hold about 2.7% of the sample, which has approximately 110,000 clones, over 60% seen once. The rearrangement links TRBV7-9 to TRBJ1-5, with TRBD1 as a possible D gene (5 bases). What was sequenced was PBMCs. The sequence was collected from a woman aged 18-35 years in good health and CMV-seropositive. CDR3 residues: CASSPLGGQPQHF. The DNA for the CDR3 is TGTGCCAGCAGTCCCCTTGGGGGGCAGCCCCAGCATTTT.